Given below is one T cell receptor beta chain in context. Antigen unknown. The data were produced by immunoSEQ multiplex PCR, yet TCRdb's version contains in-frame clones alone and is incomplete. The sample carries tens of thousands of clones, around 82% recorded once. Baseline was the first blood sampling point, followed by cycle 4 day 1 and cycle 7 day 1. The data originate from a study of OX40 agonist ivuxolimab in advanced cancers. The V and J ends lost 0 bases and 4 bases respectively, with 0 bases between them. CDR3 size: 11 residues. The germline V gene encodes CDR1 SGHAT and CDR2 FQNNGV. Whole-study findings and limits: Averaging showed that CD8+ T cells had more expanded clones than CD4+ did. Some patients who did not respond also had low normalized T-cell clonal expansion. Specificity for antigen went undetermined in the expanded peripheral T cells.

This TCR derives from an adult with an advanced solid tumor such as melanoma, head and neck, liver or kidney cancer. This chain uses TRBV11-2 with TRBJ2-5; D is ambiguous. This specimen consisted of CD4+ or CD8+ T cells sorted from blood, obtained in a trial of the OX40 agonist ivuxolimab. The CDR3 sequence is CASSLEETQYF. The DNA for the CDR3 is TGTGCCAGCAGCTTAGAAGAGACCCAGTACTTC.